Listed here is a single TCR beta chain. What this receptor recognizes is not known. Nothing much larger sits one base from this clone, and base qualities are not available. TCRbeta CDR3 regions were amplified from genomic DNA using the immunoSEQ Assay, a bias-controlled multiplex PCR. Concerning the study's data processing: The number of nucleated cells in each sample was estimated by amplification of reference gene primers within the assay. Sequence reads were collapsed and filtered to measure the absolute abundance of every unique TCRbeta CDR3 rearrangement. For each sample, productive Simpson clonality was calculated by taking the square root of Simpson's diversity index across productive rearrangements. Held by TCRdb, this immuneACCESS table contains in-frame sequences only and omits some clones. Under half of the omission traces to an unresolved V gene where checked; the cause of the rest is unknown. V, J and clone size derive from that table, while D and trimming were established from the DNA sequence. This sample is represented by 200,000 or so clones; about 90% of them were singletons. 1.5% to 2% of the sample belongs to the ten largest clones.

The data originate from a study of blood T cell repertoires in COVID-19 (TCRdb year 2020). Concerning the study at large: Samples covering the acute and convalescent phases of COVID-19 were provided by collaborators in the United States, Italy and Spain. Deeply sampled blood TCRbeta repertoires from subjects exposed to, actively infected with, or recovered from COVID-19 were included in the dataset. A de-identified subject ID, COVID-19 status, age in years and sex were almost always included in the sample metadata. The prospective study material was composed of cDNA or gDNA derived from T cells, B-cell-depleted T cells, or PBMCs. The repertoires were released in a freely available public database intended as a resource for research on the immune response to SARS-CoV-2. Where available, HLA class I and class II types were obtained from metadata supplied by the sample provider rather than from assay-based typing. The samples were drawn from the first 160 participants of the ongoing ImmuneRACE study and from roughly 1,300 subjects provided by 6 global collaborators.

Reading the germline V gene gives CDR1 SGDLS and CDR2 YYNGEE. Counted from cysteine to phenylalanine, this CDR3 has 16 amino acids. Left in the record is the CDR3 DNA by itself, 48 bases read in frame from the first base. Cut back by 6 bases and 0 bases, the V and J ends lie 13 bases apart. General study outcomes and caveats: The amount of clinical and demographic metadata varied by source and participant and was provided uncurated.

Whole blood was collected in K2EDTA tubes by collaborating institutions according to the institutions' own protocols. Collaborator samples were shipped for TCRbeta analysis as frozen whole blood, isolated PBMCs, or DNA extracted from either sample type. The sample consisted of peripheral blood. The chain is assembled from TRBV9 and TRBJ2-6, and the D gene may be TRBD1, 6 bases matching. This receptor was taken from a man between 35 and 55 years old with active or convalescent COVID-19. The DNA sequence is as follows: TGTGCCAGCACGAAGACAGGAGACTCTGGGGCCAACGTCCTGACTTTC. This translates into CASTKTGDSGANVLTF.